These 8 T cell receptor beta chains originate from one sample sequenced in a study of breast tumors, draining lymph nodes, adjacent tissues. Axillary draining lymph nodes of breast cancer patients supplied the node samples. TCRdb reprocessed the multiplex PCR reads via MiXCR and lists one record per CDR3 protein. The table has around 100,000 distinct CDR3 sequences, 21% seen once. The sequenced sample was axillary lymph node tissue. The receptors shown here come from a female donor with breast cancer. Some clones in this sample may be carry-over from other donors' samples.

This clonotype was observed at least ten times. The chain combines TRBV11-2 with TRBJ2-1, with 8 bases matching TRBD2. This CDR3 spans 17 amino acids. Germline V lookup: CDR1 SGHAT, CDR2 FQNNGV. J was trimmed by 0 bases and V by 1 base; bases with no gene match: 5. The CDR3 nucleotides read TGTGCCAGCAGCTTAGTCTTGGGGACTAGCTCCTACAATGAGCAGTTCTTC. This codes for CASSLVLGTSSYNEQFF.

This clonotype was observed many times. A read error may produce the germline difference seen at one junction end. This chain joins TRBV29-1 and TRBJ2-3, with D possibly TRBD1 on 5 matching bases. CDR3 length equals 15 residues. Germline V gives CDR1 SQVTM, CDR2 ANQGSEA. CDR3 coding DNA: TGCAGCGTAGAAGAGGACACGCCATTCACAGATACGCAGTATTTT. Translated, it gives CSVEEDTPFTDTQYF.

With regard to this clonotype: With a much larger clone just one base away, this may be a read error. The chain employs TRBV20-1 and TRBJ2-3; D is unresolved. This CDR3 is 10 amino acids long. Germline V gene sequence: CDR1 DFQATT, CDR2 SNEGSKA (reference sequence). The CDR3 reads CGARADTQYF. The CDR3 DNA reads TGCGGTGCTAGAGCTGATACGCAGTATTTT.

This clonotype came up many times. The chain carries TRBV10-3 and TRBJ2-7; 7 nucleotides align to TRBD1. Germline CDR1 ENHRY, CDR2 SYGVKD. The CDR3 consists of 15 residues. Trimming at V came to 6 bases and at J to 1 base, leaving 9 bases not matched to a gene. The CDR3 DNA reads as TGTGCCATCAGGACGGCGACAGGGACGTCCTACGAGCAGTACTTC. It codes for CAIRTATGTSYEQYF.

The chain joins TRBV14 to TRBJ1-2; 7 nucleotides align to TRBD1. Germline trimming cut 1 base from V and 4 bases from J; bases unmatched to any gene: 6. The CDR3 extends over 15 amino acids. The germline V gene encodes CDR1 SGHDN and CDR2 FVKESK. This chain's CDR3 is CASSQAPGTAYGYTF. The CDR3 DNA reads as TGTGCCAGCAGCCAAGCCCCCGGGACAGCCTATGGCTACACCTTC.

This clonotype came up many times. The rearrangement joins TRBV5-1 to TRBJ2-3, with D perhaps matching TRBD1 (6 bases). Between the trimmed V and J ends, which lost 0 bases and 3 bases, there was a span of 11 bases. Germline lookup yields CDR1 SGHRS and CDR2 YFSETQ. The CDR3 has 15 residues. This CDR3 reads CASSLGGTYTDTQYF. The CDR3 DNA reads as TGCGCCAGCAGCTTGGGGGGGACATATACAGATACGCAGTATTTT.

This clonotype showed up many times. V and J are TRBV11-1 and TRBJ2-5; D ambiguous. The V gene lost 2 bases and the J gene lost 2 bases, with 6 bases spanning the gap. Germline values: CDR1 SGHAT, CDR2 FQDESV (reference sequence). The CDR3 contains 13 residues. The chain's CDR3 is CASSLKGQETQYF. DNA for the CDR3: TGTGCCAGCAGCTTAAAGGGTCAAGAGACCCAGTACTTC.

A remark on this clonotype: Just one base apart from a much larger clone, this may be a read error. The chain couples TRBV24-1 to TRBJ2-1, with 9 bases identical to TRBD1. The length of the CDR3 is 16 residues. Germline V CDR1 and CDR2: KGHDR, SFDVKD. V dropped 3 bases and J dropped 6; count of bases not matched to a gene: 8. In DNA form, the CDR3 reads TGTGCCACCAGTGATATGGGACAGGGAGGTGGCAATGAGCAGTTCTTC. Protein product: CATSDMGQGGGNEQFF.